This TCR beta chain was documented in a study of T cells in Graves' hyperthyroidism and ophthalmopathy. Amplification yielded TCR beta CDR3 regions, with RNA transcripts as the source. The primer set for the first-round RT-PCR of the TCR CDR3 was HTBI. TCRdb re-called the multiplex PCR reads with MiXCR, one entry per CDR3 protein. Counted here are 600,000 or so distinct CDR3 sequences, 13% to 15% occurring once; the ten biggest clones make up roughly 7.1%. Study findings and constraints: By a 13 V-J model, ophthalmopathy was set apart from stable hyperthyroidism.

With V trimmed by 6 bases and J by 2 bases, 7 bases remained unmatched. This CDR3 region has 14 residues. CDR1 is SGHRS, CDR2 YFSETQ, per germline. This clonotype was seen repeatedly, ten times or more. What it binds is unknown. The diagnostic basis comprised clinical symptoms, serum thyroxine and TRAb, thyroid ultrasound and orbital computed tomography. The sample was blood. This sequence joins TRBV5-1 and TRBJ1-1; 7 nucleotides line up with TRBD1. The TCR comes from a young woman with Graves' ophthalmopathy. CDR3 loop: CASNQGQANTEAFF. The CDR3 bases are TGCGCCAGCAACCAAGGACAGGCAAACACTGAAGCTTTCTTT.